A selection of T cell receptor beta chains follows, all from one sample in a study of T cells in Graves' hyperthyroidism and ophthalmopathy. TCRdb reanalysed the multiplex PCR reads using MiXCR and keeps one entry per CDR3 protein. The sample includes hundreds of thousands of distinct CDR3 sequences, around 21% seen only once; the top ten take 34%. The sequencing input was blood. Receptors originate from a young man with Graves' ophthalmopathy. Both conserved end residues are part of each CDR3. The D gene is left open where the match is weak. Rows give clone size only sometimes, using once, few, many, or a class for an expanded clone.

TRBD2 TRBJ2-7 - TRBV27 CASSLRLAGLEQYF TGTGCCAGCAGTTTACGACTAGCGGGACTCGAGCAGTACTTC
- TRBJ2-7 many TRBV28 CASSLPRSSYEQYF TGTGCCAGCAGTTTGCCCCGTTCCTCCTACGAGCAGTACTTC
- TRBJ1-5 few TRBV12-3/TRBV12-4 CASRGGRDRPQHF TGTGCCAGCAGGGGGGGGAGGGACCGGCCCCAGCATTTT
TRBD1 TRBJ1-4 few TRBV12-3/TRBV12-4 CASSFNRDSNEKLFF TGTGCCAGCAGTTTCAACCGGGACAGTAATGAAAAACTGTTTTTT
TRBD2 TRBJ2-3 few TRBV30 CAWSVPSGVTDTQYF TGTGCCTGGAGTGTACCTAGCGGGGTCACAGATACGCAGTATTTT
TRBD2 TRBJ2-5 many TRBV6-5 CASSYGTSGSLETQYF TGTGCCAGCAGTTACGGGACTAGCGGGAGTTTGGAGACCCAGTACTTC
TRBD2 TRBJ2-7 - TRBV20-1 CSARGSSGSSYEQYF TGCAGTGCTAGAGGTTCTAGCGGGAGCTCCTACGAGCAGTACTTC
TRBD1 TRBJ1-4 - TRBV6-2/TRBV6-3 CASSAGTGATNEKLFF TGTGCCAGCAGTGCCGGGACAGGCGCAACTAATGAAAAACTGTTTTTT
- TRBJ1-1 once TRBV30 CAWNLRMNTEAFF TGTGCCTGGAACTTACGGATGAACACTGAAGCTTTCTTT
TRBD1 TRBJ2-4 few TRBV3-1 CASSSWTGGENIQYF TGTGCCAGCAGCTCGTGGACAGGGGGCGAAAACATTCAGTACTTC
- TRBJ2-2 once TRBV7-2 CASSEEPNTGELFF TGTGCCAGCAGCGAGGAACCGAACACCGGGGAGCTGTTTTTT
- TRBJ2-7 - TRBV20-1 CSARRPSSSYEQYF TGCAGTGCTAGAAGGCCCAGTAGCTCCTACGAGCAGTACTTC
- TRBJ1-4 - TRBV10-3 CASRFRSLRVTNEKLFF TGTGCCAGCAGGTTTAGGAGCCTCAGGGTAACTAATGAAAAACTGTTTTTT
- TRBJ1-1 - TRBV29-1 CSVELQVGKNTEAFF TGCAGCGTTGAACTTCAAGTGGGCAAGAACACTGAAGCTTTCTTT
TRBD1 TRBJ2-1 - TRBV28 CASRAGTGGSGEQFF TGTGCCAGCAGGGCCGGGACAGGGGGCTCGGGTGAGCAGTTCTTC
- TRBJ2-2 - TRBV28 CASNSPGVGGLTGELFF TGTGCCAGCAACTCCCCCGGGGTGGGGGGACTCACCGGGGAGCTGTTTTTT
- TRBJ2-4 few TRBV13 CASSLGSFLERKNIQYF TGTGCCAGCAGCTTAGGATCTTTTTTAGAGCGCAAAAACATTCAGTACTTC
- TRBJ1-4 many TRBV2 CASMAEGTINEKLFF TGTGCCAGCATGGCAGAGGGCACGATTAATGAAAAACTGTTTTTT
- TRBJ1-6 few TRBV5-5 CASFGELNSPLHF TGTGCCAGTTTCGGTGAACTGAATTCACCCCTCCACTTT
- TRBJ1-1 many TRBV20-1 CSARTGPPITSYVNTEAFF TGCAGTGCTAGGACCGGGCCGCCGATAACTTCCTACGTTAACACTGAAGCTTTCTTT
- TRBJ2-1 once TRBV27 CASRIIAANSNEQLF TGTGCCAGCAGGATTATAGCGGCCAATAGTAATGAGCAGCTCTTC
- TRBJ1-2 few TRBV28 CASRVGGSYGYTF TGTGCCAGCAGGGTAGGGGGAAGCTATGGCTACACCTTC
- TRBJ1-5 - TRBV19 CASRARSLGLSNQPQHF TGTGCCAGTCGGGCCCGCTCGTTGGGTTTAAGCAATCAGCCCCAGCATTTT
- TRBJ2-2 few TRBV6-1 CASKLDWNTGELFF TGTGCCAGCAAGCTGGACTGGAACACCGGGGAGCTGTTTTTT
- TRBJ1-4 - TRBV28 CASRGTLEKLFF TGTGCCAGCAGGGGGACCCTAGAAAAACTGTTTTTT
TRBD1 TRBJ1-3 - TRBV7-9 CASSSGQVQGNTIYF TGTGCCAGCAGCTCGGGACAGGTTCAAGGAAACACCATATATTTT
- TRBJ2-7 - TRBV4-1 CASSPRGVAEQYF TGCGCCAGCAGCCCCCGGGGCGTAGCCGAGCAGTACTTC
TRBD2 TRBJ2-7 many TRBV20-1 CSARDPRTSGSLYEQYF TGCAGTGCTAGAGACCCAAGGACTAGCGGGAGTTTATACGAGCAGTACTTC
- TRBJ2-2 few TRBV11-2 CASSLGDARTGELFF TGTGCCAGCAGCTTAGGGGACGCTAGAACCGGGGAGCTGTTTTTT
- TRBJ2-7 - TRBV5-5 CASSLAAGMYEQYF TGTGCCAGCAGCTTGGCCGCAGGGATGTACGAGCAGTACTTC
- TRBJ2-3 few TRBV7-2 CASSPSQQDTQYF TGTGCCAGCAGCCCCAGTCAACAGGATACGCAGTATTTT
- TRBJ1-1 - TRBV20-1 CSASNLQGNTEAFF TGCAGTGCGAGTAATTTGCAGGGCAACACTGAAGCTTTCTTT
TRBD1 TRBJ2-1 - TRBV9 CASSVGGTGNNEQFF TGTGCCAGCAGCGTAGGCGGGACAGGGAACAATGAGCAGTTCTTC
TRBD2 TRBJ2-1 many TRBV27 CASAFTSGDNEQFF TGTGCCAGCGCCTTTACTAGCGGGGACAATGAGCAGTTCTTC
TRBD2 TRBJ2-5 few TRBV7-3 CASSPLGREETQYF TGTGCCAGCAGCCCCCTCGGGAGGGAGGAGACCCAGTACTTC
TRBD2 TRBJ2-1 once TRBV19 CASSMSASGSYEQFF TGTGCCAGTAGTATGTCGGCTAGCGGGAGCTATGAGCAGTTCTTC
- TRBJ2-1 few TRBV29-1 CSVEVADLKLSHEQFF TGCAGCGTTGAAGTGGCGGATCTAAAACTTAGCCATGAGCAGTTCTTC
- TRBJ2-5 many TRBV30 CAWSVMETQYF TGTGCCTGGAGTGTAATGGAGACCCAGTACTTC
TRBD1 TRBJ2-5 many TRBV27 CASSPGTGVRETQYF TGTGCCAGCAGTCCCGGGACAGGGGTACGGGAGACCCAGTACTTC
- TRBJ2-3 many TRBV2 CASNTDTQYF TGTGCCAGCAACACAGATACGCAGTATTTT
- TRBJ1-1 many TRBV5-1 CASSGTYTEAFF TGCGCCAGCAGTGGGACTTACACTGAAGCTTTCTTT
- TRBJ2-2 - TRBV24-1 CATAVTPGELFF TGTGCCACCGCAGTAACCCCCGGGGAGCTGTTTTTT
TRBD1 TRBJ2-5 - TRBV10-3 CAISVDRPPGETQYF TGTGCCATCAGTGTGGACAGGCCTCCGGGAGAGACCCAGTACTTC
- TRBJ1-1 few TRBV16 CASSQEIGQGVAFF TGTGCCAGCAGCCAAGAGATCGGGCAGGGTGTAGCTTTCTTT
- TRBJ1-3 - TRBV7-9 CASSLFGAPAMNSGNTIYF TGTGCCAGCAGCTTATTTGGGGCCCCAGCCATGAACTCTGGAAACACCATATATTTT
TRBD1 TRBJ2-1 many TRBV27 CASSIPGQGGGNEQFF TGTGCCAGCAGCATCCCGGGACAGGGGGGCGGCAATGAGCAGTTCTTC
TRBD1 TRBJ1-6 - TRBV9 CASSVVGQARFHRPVGNSPLHF TGTGCCAGCAGCGTCGTGGGACAGGCAAGGTTCCACAGGCCAGTAGGAAATTCACCCCTCCACTTT
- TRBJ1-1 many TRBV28 CASSRKGSEAFF TGTGCCAGCAGCCGGAAGGGTTCTGAAGCTTTCTTT
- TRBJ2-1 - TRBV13 CASSARPPQVPYNEQFF TGTGCCAGCAGCGCACGCCCGCCCCAGGTCCCCTACAATGAGCAGTTCTTC
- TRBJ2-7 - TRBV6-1 CASSELVYEQYF TGTGCCAGCAGCGAACTGGTCTACGAGCAGTACTTC
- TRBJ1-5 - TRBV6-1 CASRPNRSSQPQHF TGTGCCAGCAGGCCCAACAGGTCGAGTCAGCCCCAGCATTTT
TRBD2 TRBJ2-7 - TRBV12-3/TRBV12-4 CASSFPGLTSSYEQYF TGTGCCAGCAGTTTTCCGGGACTAACGAGCTCCTACGAGCAGTACTTC
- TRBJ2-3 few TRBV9 CASSPGGQDTDTQYF TGTGCCAGCAGCCCGGGGGGACAGGACACAGATACGCAGTATTTT
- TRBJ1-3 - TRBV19 CASSIMRASSGNTIYF TGTGCCAGTAGTATAATGCGGGCCTCCTCTGGAAACACCATATATTTT
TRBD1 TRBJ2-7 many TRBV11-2 CASSLVRTGNYEQYF TGTGCCAGCAGCTTAGTTCGGACAGGGAACTACGAGCAGTACTTC
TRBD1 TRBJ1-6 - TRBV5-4 CASSQGDRNSPLHF TGTGCCAGCAGCCAAGGGGACAGAAATTCACCCCTCCACTTT
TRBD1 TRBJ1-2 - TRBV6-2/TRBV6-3 CASSVQGGGYGYTF TGTGCCAGCAGCGTACAGGGGGGAGGCTATGGCTACACCTTC
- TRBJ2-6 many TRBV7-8 CASSSDRFGSGANVLTF TGTGCCAGCAGCTCGGACAGATTTGGCTCTGGGGCCAACGTCCTGACTTTC
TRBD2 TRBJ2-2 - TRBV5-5 CASSPGLAGTNAGELFF TGTGCCAGCAGCCCGGGACTAGCGGGGACGAACGCCGGGGAGCTGTTTTTT
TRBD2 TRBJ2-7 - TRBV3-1 CASSQPKLAGEPEQYF TGTGCCAGCAGCCAACCCAAACTAGCGGGAGAGCCCGAGCAGTACTTC